These T cell receptor beta chains were read from a single sample in a study of cytomegalovirus exposure and HLA in healthy donors. Data came from immunoSEQ multiplex PCR; TCRdb stores just in-frame clones and leaves some out. The data contain fewer than 350,000 clones, roughly 90% of them singletons. The sequenced sample was PBMCs. Source of these receptors: a woman younger than 30 in good health and CMV-seronegative. Both conserved end residues are part of each CDR3. The D gene is left open where the match is weak. A clone size is listed for some rows: how often the clone was seen (once, few, many), or a class if it is expanded.

d_gene	abundance	v_gene	j_gene	CDR3nt	CDR3aa
TRBD1	NA	TRBV9	TRBJ1-6	TGTGCCAGCAGCGGGGACAGTACTTCTTCACCCCTCCACTTT	CASSGDSTSSPLHF
NA	NA	TRBV21-1	TRBJ1-5	TGTGCCAGCGCTCCAGGGGCAGGGAGCAATCAGCCCCAGCATTTT	CASAPGAGSNQPQHF
NA	once	TRBV15	TRBJ2-1	TGTGCCACCAGCAGTAGAGAAGAATACAATGAGCAGTTCTTC	CATSSREEYNEQFF
NA	NA	TRBV10-1	TRBJ2-1	TGCGCCAGCAGTGATGGAGTCTACAATGAGCAGTTCTTC	CASSDGVYNEQFF
NA	NA	TRBV28	TRBJ1-1	TGTGCCAGCAGTTTGGCCGGTGGAGACACTGAAGCTTTCTTT	CASSLAGGDTEAFF
TRBD1	NA	TRBV4-1	TRBJ1-2	TGCGCCAGCAGCCAAGATCCCTCCCGGGACAGGGACTATGGCTACACCTTC	CASSQDPSRDRDYGYTF
NA	NA	TRBV4-1	TRBJ2-4	TGCGCCAGCAGCCACATATATAGGGGGACCAAAAACATTCAGTACTTC	CASSHIYRGTKNIQYF
NA	few	TRBV7-2	TRBJ1-1	TGTGCCAGCAGCCGCGAGTACACTGAAGCTTTCTTT	CASSREYTEAFF
TRBD1	NA	TRBV19	TRBJ1-4	TGTGCCAGTAGGAAGAACAGGGGGCGTGATGAAAAACTGTTTTTT	CASRKNRGRDEKLFF
TRBD1	NA	TRBV19	TRBJ1-2	TGTGCCAGTAGTATAGCCCCGGGACAGGGGGCTTCTGGCTATGGCTACACCTTC	CASSIAPGQGASGYGYTF
TRBD1	NA	TRBV10-3	TRBJ1-2	TGTGCCATCAGCGGGACAGCCACTAACTATGGCTACACCTTC	CAISGTATNYGYTF
NA	NA	TRBV7-9	TRBJ2-3	TGTGCCAGCAGCTTACTTGCAGATACGCAGTATTTT	CASSLLADTQYF
NA	NA	TRBV5-1	TRBJ2-3	TGCGCCAGCAGCAGTAACTACCGCACAGATACGCAGTATTTT	CASSSNYRTDTQYF
TRBD1	NA	TRBV27	TRBJ1-5	TGTGCCAGCAGGACAGGGAGTAGCAATCAGCCCCAGCATTTT	CASRTGSSNQPQHF
NA	NA	TRBV7-2	TRBJ2-7	TGTGCCAGCAGCTTAGTTACCTACGAGCAGTACTTC	CASSLVTYEQYF
NA	NA	TRBV7-9	TRBJ1-1	TGTGCCAGCAGATCTACCCCAGGGTGGGTGAAAGACACTGAAGCTTTCTTT	CASRSTPGWVKDTEAFF
TRBD1	NA	TRBV5-6	TRBJ2-7	TGTGCCAGCAGCTGGGACCGGACAGGGTCCTACGAGCAGTACTTC	CASSWDRTGSYEQYF
NA	few	TRBV28	TRBJ2-2	TGTGCCAGCAGTCCAACGGGGGTTACCGGGGAGCTGTTTTTT	CASSPTGVTGELFF
TRBD1	NA	TRBV7-2	TRBJ1-2	TGTGCCAGCAGCTTGACAGGGGCACTCTATGGCTACACCTTC	CASSLTGALYGYTF
TRBD2	NA	TRBV19	TRBJ2-5	TGTGCCAGTAGTAGCGGGAGGGCCGGGGAAGAGACCCAGTACTTC	CASSSGRAGEETQYF
TRBD1	NA	TRBV10-1	TRBJ1-6	TGCGCCAGTCGAGGACAGGGCCCTAATTCACCCCTCCACTTT	CASRGQGPNSPLHF
TRBD1	NA	TRBV18	TRBJ2-5	TGTGCCAGCTCACTCGCAAAAAACAGGGGGCAGACCCAGTACTTC	CASSLAKNRGQTQYF
NA	NA	TRBV19	TRBJ2-2	TGTGCCAATGGACAGAACACCGGGGAGCTGTTTTTT	CANGQNTGELFF
TRBD2	once	TRBV19	TRBJ2-3	TGTGCCAGTAGTACTAGCGGGGGAAACACAGATACGCAGTATTTT	CASSTSGGNTDTQYF
TRBD1	NA	TRBV7-2	TRBJ1-1	TGTGCCAGCAGCTTAGAGACAGGGGGAATATCTGAAGCTTTCTTT	CASSLETGGISEAFF
NA	NA	TRBV28	TRBJ1-1	TGTGCCAGCACCTCGACCAGATCCGGGTTCTTT	CASTSTRSGFF
NA	NA	TRBV28	TRBJ2-7	TGTGCCAGCAGTATTAGGGGCGAGCAGTACTTC	CASSIRGEQYF
NA	NA	TRBV2	TRBJ1-5	TGTGCCAGCAGTGGTCCTCAGGGTACTCAGCCCCAGCATTTT	CASSGPQGTQPQHF
NA	NA	TRBV12-1	TRBJ2-2	TGTGCCAGCAGCGGACGGACTAGCGGGAGGGAAACCGGGGAGCTGTTTTTT	CASSGRTSGRETGELFF
NA	NA	TRBV5-1	TRBJ1-1	TGCGCCAGCAGCTCCTCTCCGGGGAGGAACACTGAAGCTTTCTTT	CASSSSPGRNTEAFF
NA	NA	TRBV27	TRBJ2-4	TGTGCCAGCAGTCCGTATATAGCCAAAAACATTCAGTACTTC	CASSPYIAKNIQYF
TRBD1	NA	TRBV29-1	TRBJ2-2	TGCAGCGCCCTCGGACAGGGCAACACCGGGGAGCTGTTTTTT	CSALGQGNTGELFF
NA	NA	TRBV6-5	TRBJ1-1	TGTGCCAGCAGTTTCGGACAGCAAAACACTGAAGCTTTCTTT	CASSFGQQNTEAFF
NA	NA	TRBV9	TRBJ2-1	TGTGCCAGCAGCGTAGTTAGTAGCGGTTACAATGAGCAGTTCTTC	CASSVVSSGYNEQFF
TRBD1	NA	TRBV7-9	TRBJ2-2	TGTGCCAGCCGACCGGGACAGACGAACACCGGGGAGCTGTTTTTT	CASRPGQTNTGELFF
NA	NA	TRBV5-1	TRBJ2-7	TGCGCCAGCAGCTTGCAACCGGGGACACCATACGAGCAGTACTTC	CASSLQPGTPYEQYF
NA	NA	TRBV7-6	TRBJ2-7	TGTGCCAGCAGCACCTCCCCGGTCGGAGGACCCTACGAGCAGTACTTC	CASSTSPVGGPYEQYF
TRBD1	NA	TRBV2	TRBJ2-7	TGTGCCAGCAGACCCGGGACAGGGAGGGTTTTAGGCTCCTACGAGCAGTACTTC	CASRPGTGRVLGSYEQYF
NA	NA	TRBV7-9	TRBJ1-5	TGTGCCAGCAGCTTAGACAGGACCCTGGGGAATCAGCCCCAGCATTTT	CASSLDRTLGNQPQHF
TRBD1	NA	TRBV7-2	TRBJ1-1	TGTGCCAGCAGCTTATGGGACAGGGGGGCGAACACTGAAGCTTTCTTT	CASSLWDRGANTEAFF